A selection of T cell receptor beta chains follows, all from one sample in a study of shared clonotypes between healthy human individuals. Repertoires were generated with immunoSEQ multiplex PCR, while TCRdb's copy carries only in-frame clones and drops some. The sample holds about 980,000 clones, 60% to 85% seen once. The sample consisted of memory CD4+ T cells sorted from blood. The receptor set was obtained from a man aged 18-30 years in good health. The CDR3 runs from the conserved cysteine through the conserved F or W. A D gene is named only where the DNA matches it firmly. Size is stated for part of the rows, as once, few or many counts, or as a class when the clone is expanded.

clone_size j_call v_call d_call cdr3_nt cdr3_aa
once TRBJ1-3 TRBV5-1 NA TGCGCCAGCAGTCTACAACCGAGCTCTGGAAACACCATATATTTT CASSLQPSSGNTIYF
few TRBJ2-1 TRBV2 TRBD1 TGTGCCAGCAGTTTGGACAGGGTAGGGCTTAATTTGCAGTTCTTC CASSLDRVGLNLQFF
NA TRBJ2-3 TRBV6-1 NA TGTGCCAGCAGTGACACGGGAGTCCCAGATACGCAGTATTTT CASSDTGVPDTQYF
NA TRBJ1-1 TRBV7-8 TRBD1 TGTGCCAGCAGCTTACTAACCGGGACAGCGAACACTGAAGCTTTCTTT CASSLLTGTANTEAFF
NA TRBJ1-4 TRBV4-2 NA TGTGCCAGCAGCCAAGATCTGACGAATGAAAAACTGTTTTTT CASSQDLTNEKLFF
many TRBJ2-7 TRBV7-9 NA TGTGCCAGCAGCCCTTCGGACGAGCAGTACTTC CASSPSDEQYF
NA TRBJ2-7 TRBV12-5 NA TGTGCTAGTGGTTTGCTTCGGGGTAGCGGCACCTACGAGCAGTACTTC CASGLLRGSGTYEQYF
NA TRBJ2-4 TRBV10-2 NA TGCGCCAGCAGTTATGCGCCCGGCGAACCTTACTTC CASSYAPGEPYF
NA TRBJ2-1 TRBV30 NA TGTGCCTGGAGCCCCTTTTACAATGAGCAGTTCTTC CAWSPFYNEQFF
NA TRBJ2-1 TRBV29-1 NA TGCAGCGCGACGGGGAGCTCCTACAATGAGCAGTTCTTC CSATGSSYNEQFF
NA TRBJ1-6 TRBV5-1 NA TGCGCCAGCAGCCCCTCTGGGACGCCTTATAATTCACCCCTCCACTTT CASSPSGTPYNSPLHF
NA TRBJ2-3 TRBV15 NA TGTGCCACCAGCAGTGACATTGGGGCCGCAGATACGCAGTATTTT CATSSDIGAADTQYF
NA TRBJ2-5 TRBV18 NA TGTGCCAGCTCCCCAGGGACGCAAGAGACCCAGTACTTC CASSPGTQETQYF
NA TRBJ2-7 TRBV9 NA TGTGCCAGCAGCGTAGCTTTGGCTAGCCAAGGCGAGCAGTACTTC CASSVALASQGEQYF
NA TRBJ2-5 TRBV28 NA TGTGCCAGCAGTTCCTTGTTAGAGACCCAGTACTTC CASSSLLETQYF
NA TRBJ1-4 TRBV5-1 NA TGCGCCAGCAGCTTGGAAGGACAGTATAATGAAAAACTGTTTTTT CASSLEGQYNEKLFF
NA TRBJ1-6 TRBV10-3 NA TGTGCCATCAGTACGGCTGGAAATAATTCACCCCTCCACTTT CAISTAGNNSPLHF
NA TRBJ1-4 TRBV19 NA TGTGCCAGTAGCGAGCAAGGGGGTTGGGAAAAACTGTTTTTT CASSEQGGWEKLFF
NA TRBJ1-1 TRBV28 NA TGTGCCAGCAGGACCGGGTATGAAGCTTTCTTT CASRTGYEAFF
NA TRBJ2-7 TRBV29-1 NA TGCAGCGTTGTCAAGGACTTACCCTACGAGCAGTACTTC CSVVKDLPYEQYF
many TRBJ2-3 TRBV6-5 TRBD2 TGTGCCAGGAGACTAGCGGGAGGGCCAGATACGCAGTATTTT CARRLAGGPDTQYF
NA TRBJ2-7 TRBV6-1 TRBD1 TGTGCCAGCAGTGAATTTGGGACAGGGGATCCCTACGAGCAGTACTTC CASSEFGTGDPYEQYF
few TRBJ2-6 TRBV6-4 NA TGTGCCAGCAGCCGAGGTGAGGGGACCGGGGCCAACGTCCTGACTTTC CASSRGEGTGANVLTF
NA TRBJ2-5 TRBV30 TRBD2 TGTGCCTGGAGTGGACTAGCGGGTCAAGAGACCCAGTACTTC CAWSGLAGQETQYF
NA TRBJ2-2 TRBV2 TRBD1 TGTGCCAGCAGATCCGGGACAGGCTTCTTTGGCAGCGCCGGGGAGCTGTTTTTT CASRSGTGFFGSAGELFF
once TRBJ2-3 TRBV20-1 NA TGCAGTGCCCTAAGGGCAGATACGCAGTATTTT CSALRADTQYF
NA TRBJ2-1 TRBV6-1 NA TGTGCCAGCAGTGCAGTAGGGACCTACAATGAGCAGTTCTTC CASSAVGTYNEQFF
once TRBJ2-1 TRBV7-2 TRBD1 TGTGCCAGCAGCTGGGGACAGGGGTCCTACAATGAGCAGTTCTTC CASSWGQGSYNEQFF
NA TRBJ1-5 TRBV27 NA TGTGCCAGCAGTTTGGCGACCTATCAGCCCCAGCATTTT CASSLATYQPQHF
NA TRBJ1-2 TRBV7-9 NA TGTGCCAGCAGCTTAGAGGGCAGATACGGCTATGGCTACACCTTC CASSLEGRYGYGYTF
NA TRBJ2-6 TRBV19 NA TGTGCCAGTAGTCACTGGACAGCCTCCTCTGGGGCCAACGTCCTGACTTTC CASSHWTASSGANVLTF
NA TRBJ2-7 TRBV19 TRBD2 TGTGCCAGTAGTATGTCACTAGCGGAATCCTACGAGCAGTACTTC CASSMSLAESYEQYF
NA TRBJ1-3 TRBV6-5 NA TGTGCCAGCAGAACAGGGAGTGGAAACACCATATATTTT CASRTGSGNTIYF
NA TRBJ2-7 TRBV5-1 TRBD1 TGCGCCAGCAGATCCGGGACAGGCTCTTACGATCAGTACTTC CASRSGTGSYDQYF
many TRBJ2-3 TRBV11-2 NA TGTGCCAGCAGCTTAGTGGTATCCGGGAGAGGCACAGATACGCAGTATTTT CASSLVVSGRGTDTQYF
NA TRBJ1-2 TRBV4-2 NA TGTGCCAGCAGCCAAGCCGGACTTGACAGCGGGATTAGCTACACCTTC CASSQAGLDSGISYTF
NA TRBJ2-3 TRBV2 NA TGTGCCAGCATAAGGCAGATTACAGATACGCAGTATTTT CASIRQITDTQYF
once TRBJ1-1 TRBV11-2 NA TGTGCCAGCAGACTGGACGCCGTAGGGGAAACTGAAGCTTTCTTT CASRLDAVGETEAFF
NA TRBJ1-5 TRBV18 TRBD1 TGTGCCAGCTCACCTGAGCAGGGGGGCGGGAATCAGCCCCAGCATTTT CASSPEQGGGNQPQHF
NA TRBJ1-4 TRBV5-8 NA TGTGCCAGCCAGCGTCCTGGGGTAGCAACTAATGAAAAACTGTTTTTT CASQRPGVATNEKLFF
few TRBJ2-5 TRBV9 NA TGTGCCAGCAGCCAATCTGGGGAGACCCAGTACTTC CASSQSGETQYF
NA TRBJ2-3 TRBV6-1 TRBD1 TGTGCCAGCAGAGAAGGGGGCTATAGCACAGATACGCAGTATTTT CASREGGYSTDTQYF
NA TRBJ1-6 TRBV19 NA TGTGCCAGTAGTATGGGGACGGAGATTTATAATTCACCCCTCCACTTT CASSMGTEIYNSPLHF
NA TRBJ2-5 TRBV5-1 TRBD1 TGCGCCAGCAGCTTGGATGGGACAGCGGAGGAGACCCAGTACTTC CASSLDGTAEETQYF
once TRBJ2-3 TRBV4-3 TRBD1 TGCGCCAGCAGCCAAGATAGGACAGGGAAAGATACGCAGTATTTT CASSQDRTGKDTQYF
NA TRBJ1-1 TRBV5-1 NA TGCGCCAGCAGCTCGACAGGTTATTCGGTGAACACTGAAGCTTTCTTT CASSSTGYSVNTEAFF
NA TRBJ1-5 TRBV19 NA TGTGCCAGTAGAGAGCAGGGTAAGGGCAATCAGCCCCAGCATTTT CASREQGKGNQPQHF
NA TRBJ2-5 TRBV6-5 TRBD1 TGTGCCAGCAGTCACGAGACAGGGTTTGGAGAGACCCAGTACTTC CASSHETGFGETQYF
NA TRBJ2-5 TRBV7-9 NA TGTGCCAGCAGCTTAAAGGTCGGCACCTTGTACCAAGAGACCCAGTACTTC CASSLKVGTLYQETQYF
NA TRBJ2-2 TRBV7-9 NA TGTGCCACCCAAAGGGGGGCAGGCGGGGAGCTGTTTTTT CATQRGAGGELFF
NA TRBJ2-7 TRBV6-5 NA TGTGCCAGCAGTTACCACCCCTCCTACGAGCAGTACTTC CASSYHPSYEQYF
NA TRBJ1-4 TRBV4-1 NA TGCGCCAGCAGCCCGACAGGCTACAATGAAAAACTGTTTTTT CASSPTGYNEKLFF
NA TRBJ1-5 TRBV10-3 NA TGTGCCATCAGTGACGGTAGAAGTGATCAGCCCCAGCATTTT CAISDGRSDQPQHF
NA TRBJ2-7 TRBV18 NA TGTGCCAGCTCACCACAATCCTACGAGCAGTACTTC CASSPQSYEQYF
many TRBJ2-7 TRBV2 NA TGTGCCAGCAAGGGGGGACAGACCCTCTACGAGCAGTACTTC CASKGGQTLYEQYF
few TRBJ2-3 TRBV28 NA TGTGCCAGCAGTTTGTGGGGGGCGGCAGATACGCAGTATTTT CASSLWGAADTQYF
NA TRBJ2-4 TRBV15 NA TGTGCCACCAGCAGAGATTCTGGGGGCAAAAACATTCAGTACTTC CATSRDSGGKNIQYF